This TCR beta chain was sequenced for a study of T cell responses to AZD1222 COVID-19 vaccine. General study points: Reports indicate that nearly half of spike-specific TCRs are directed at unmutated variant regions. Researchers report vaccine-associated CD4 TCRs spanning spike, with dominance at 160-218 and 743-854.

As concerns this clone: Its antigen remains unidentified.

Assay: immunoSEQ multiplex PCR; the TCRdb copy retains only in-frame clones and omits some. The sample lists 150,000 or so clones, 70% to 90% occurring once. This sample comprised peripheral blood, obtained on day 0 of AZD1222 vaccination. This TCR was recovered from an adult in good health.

The CDR3 DNA reads as TGTGCCAGCTCACCGCAACAGGGGGCCGATGAAGCTTTCTTT. Protein: CASSPQQGADEAFF. The gene calls are TRBV18 and TRBJ1-1, with TRBD1 matching 9 bases. V was pared by 3 bases and J by 7 bases, with 6 bases of the junction left unmatched. The V gene's germline CDR1 is KGHSH and CDR2 LQKENI. There are 14 residues in the CDR3.